This T cell receptor (beta chain) was sequenced during a study of graft-versus-host responses after intestinal transplantation (dated by TCRdb to 2020 to 2022). For the study in its entirety: Multivisceral, liver-intestinal, or isolated intestinal transplants were received by the recipients. Anti-thymocyte globulin induction was given to all recipients, followed by maintenance tacrolimus and steroids for 2 to 4 years. Bulk TCR-beta CDR3 sequencing was used to track graft-versus-host and host-versus-graft alloreactive T cell clones in the graft, circulation and bone marrow after intestinal transplantation. Alloreactive clones were identified by sequencing pre-transplant mixed lymphocyte reaction products and comparing them with unstimulated pre-transplant donor and recipient T cells. A cohort of approximately 23 intestinal transplant recipients, including one retransplant, was enrolled, and a few patients lacking pretransplant specimens were excluded. Donor T cell macrochimerism was defined as a peak of at least 4% donor T cells among recipient peripheral blood mononuclear cells. Samples from a few later patients were sequenced in-house on an Illumina MiSeq with MiXCR processing rather than by the commercial service. The paper's findings and limits, for the study overall: Early after transplant, declines in HvG clones were associated with peak levels of circulating GvH clones. The conclusions were limited by the relatively low number and heterogeneity of the intestinal transplant patients. Patients with donor T cell macrochimerism had high GvH to HvG T cell clonal ratios in their allografts. GvH clones were found in recipient bone marrow, and some of the GvH clones appeared earlier in ileal mucosa or blood, which is consistent with an intestinal mucosal origin.

With regard to this clone: The antigen it recognizes is unknown. Base qualities are not provided; no much larger clone lies one nucleotide away.

The cysteine opens and the phenylalanine closes a CDR3 of 15 amino acids. The CDR3 DNA has 45 bases and is translated from base 1. Trimming takes 5 bases off V and 3 bases off J; junction bases not matched to a gene: 6. The germline V gene (reference sequence) supplies CDR1 SEHNR and CDR2 FQNEAQ. Library construction relied on the immunoSEQ multiplex PCR assay. For most patients, genomic DNA was isolated with the Qiagen DNeasy Blood and Tissue Kit and shipped frozen to Adaptive Biotechnologies for TCR sequencing. Adaptive Biotechnologies carried out high-throughput TCR-beta CDR3 sequencing of genomic DNA for most patients. The original pipeline was this. TCR sequencing data were retrieved from Adaptive's ImmunoSEQ software for 15 to 20 patients, whereas a few other patients were processed with MiXCR and VDJtools. To correct CD4 versus CD8 sorting errors, any sequence found in both subsets at a frequency ratio below 5:1 was removed. CDR3 nucleotide sequences shared by donor and recipient were removed because the origin of these sequences could not be assigned. At least 2-fold expansion over unstimulated cells and a minimum CFSE-low frequency of 0.002% (template counts) or 0.001% (read counts) were required for clones to be classified as alloreactive. Mappable clones were those detected in sequenced pre-transplant spleen, lymph node, or MLR CFSE-low populations of the donor or recipient. The cumulative frequency of alloreactive clones was calculated as a percentage of all sequences, weighted by copy number. TCRdb limited this immuneACCESS table to in-frame rearrangements with V and J called. A share of clones is missing; checked studies link under half to unresolved V genes, and the rest is unexplained. That table gives V, J and clone size, and the DNA gave D and trimming. This sample lists more than 65,000 clones; roughly 89% were detected once. Jointly, the top ten make up roughly 0.37% of the sample.

Per the publication, the time point label means: cells obtained before transplantation from donor or recipient. CD3+CD4+ and CD3+CD8+ populations were FACS-sorted from unstimulated pre-transplant donor and recipient cells taken from spleen or lymph nodes. The receptor was isolated from a human donor who received an intestinal transplant. The V gene is TRBV7-9 and the J gene is TRBJ2-2; TRBD2 agrees with 7 junctional bases. The sample in question was unstimulated CD4+ T cells sorted from spleen or lymph node cells, obtained before intestinal transplant. The DNA sequence is given as TGTGCCAGCAGCCCGCTCCGGGAGGACACCGGGGAGCTGTTTTTT. This is translated as CASSPLREDTGELFF.